The rows below give T cell receptor beta chains drawn from one sample of a study of T-cell memory formation after mild COVID-19. In TCRdb, the 5' RACE reads were re-called with MiXCR into one record per CDR3 protein. The profile covers about 470,000 distinct CDR3 sequences, with around 25% appearing a single time and roughly an eighth taken by the ten largest. Sample: PBMCs or a T cell subset sorted from them (not recorded which). The source is an adult woman who had mild COVID-19 (a few samples of this study predate the infection). Cell type and time point are not known. CDR3s include the opening cysteine and the closing phenylalanine or tryptophan. A D gene is named only where the DNA matches it firmly. Expanded clones get a size class; other rows say once, few or many, or leave the size out.

cdr3_aa: CSARRGQINQPQHF
cdr3_nt: TGCAGTGCTAGAAGGGGTCAGATTAATCAGCCCCAGCATTTT
v_call: TRBV20-1
clone_size: NA
j_call: TRBJ1-5
d_call: NA

cdr3_aa: CASSPSFSRLGGANVLTF
cdr3_nt: TGCGCCAGCAGCCCATCCTTCTCTCGGCTCGGGGGGGCCAACGTCCTGACTTTC
v_call: TRBV4-3
clone_size: many
j_call: TRBJ2-6
d_call: NA

cdr3_aa: CSARVGGLFEAFF
cdr3_nt: TGCAGTGCTAGAGTGGGAGGCTTGTTTGAAGCTTTCTTT
v_call: TRBV20-1
clone_size: NA
j_call: TRBJ1-1
d_call: NA

cdr3_aa: CASSGESSYEQYF
cdr3_nt: TGTGCCAGCAGTGGGGAGAGTAGCTACGAGCAGTACTTC
v_call: TRBV2
clone_size: many
j_call: TRBJ2-7
d_call: NA

cdr3_aa: CASSPISRLSYEQYF
cdr3_nt: TGTGCCAGCAGCCCTATCTCCCGACTGAGCTACGAGCAGTACTTC
v_call: TRBV14
clone_size: NA
j_call: TRBJ2-7
d_call: NA

cdr3_aa: CSAQEGTASTDTQYF
cdr3_nt: TGCAGTGCCCAGGAGGGGACAGCTAGCACAGATACGCAGTATTTT
v_call: TRBV20-1
clone_size: NA
j_call: TRBJ2-3
d_call: NA

cdr3_aa: CASSQDERDRNEQFF
cdr3_nt: TGTGCCAGCAGCCAAGATGAGAGGGATCGGAATGAGCAGTTCTTC
v_call: TRBV3-1
clone_size: NA
j_call: TRBJ2-1
d_call: NA

cdr3_aa: CASSLVTGTRRSYEQYF
cdr3_nt: TGTGCCAGCAGCTTAGTGACCGGGACTAGACGGTCCTACGAGCAGTACTTC
v_call: TRBV11-2
clone_size: medium-sized
j_call: TRBJ2-7
d_call: TRBD2

cdr3_aa: CASSQDRGEGSDTQYF
cdr3_nt: TGTGCCAGCAGCCAAGATAGGGGGGAGGGGTCAGATACGCAGTATTTT
v_call: TRBV4-2
clone_size: few
j_call: TRBJ2-3
d_call: NA

cdr3_aa: CASRSLGGQGITDTQYF
cdr3_nt: TGTGCCAGCAGATCCCTCGGGGGACAGGGTATTACAGATACGCAGTATTTT
v_call: TRBV5-6
clone_size: NA
j_call: TRBJ2-3
d_call: TRBD1

cdr3_aa: CASSWGQEQETQYF
cdr3_nt: TGTGCCAGCAGTTGGGGACAGGAACAAGAGACCCAGTACTTC
v_call: TRBV12-3/TRBV12-4
clone_size: few
j_call: TRBJ2-5
d_call: TRBD1

cdr3_aa: CAISAQGGYEQYF
cdr3_nt: TGTGCCATCTCGGCCCAGGGCGGGTACGAGCAGTACTTC
v_call: TRBV10-3
clone_size: NA
j_call: TRBJ2-7
d_call: NA

cdr3_aa: CASSAGYSGNTIYF
cdr3_nt: TGTGCCAGTAGCGCAGGGTACTCTGGAAACACCATATATTTT
v_call: TRBV19
clone_size: NA
j_call: TRBJ1-3
d_call: NA

cdr3_aa: CASSLVPWKETQYF
cdr3_nt: TGTGCCAGCAGTTTAGTGCCTTGGAAGGAGACCCAGTACTTC
v_call: TRBV12-3/TRBV12-4
clone_size: NA
j_call: TRBJ2-5
d_call: NA

cdr3_aa: CASSARVYGYTF
cdr3_nt: TGTGCCAGCAGTGCCCGTGTCTATGGCTACACCTTC
v_call: TRBV2
clone_size: few
j_call: TRBJ1-2
d_call: NA

cdr3_aa: CASSPQPGVHSGANVLTF
cdr3_nt: TGCGCCAGCAGCCCTCAACCTGGGGTACACTCTGGGGCCAACGTCCTGACTTTC
v_call: TRBV4-1
clone_size: NA
j_call: TRBJ2-6
d_call: NA

cdr3_aa: CASSSETAGYTF
cdr3_nt: TGTGCCAGCAGTTCGGAAACGGCGGGCTACACCTTC
v_call: TRBV6-5
clone_size: NA
j_call: TRBJ1-2
d_call: NA

cdr3_aa: CASSHLLAGRVEQFF
cdr3_nt: TGTGCCAGCAGCCATCTCCTAGCTGGGAGGGTTGAGCAGTTCTTC
v_call: TRBV14
clone_size: NA
j_call: TRBJ2-1
d_call: TRBD2

cdr3_aa: CATSPGQLLFGELFF
cdr3_nt: TGTGCCACCAGCCCGGGACAGCTGCTTTTTGGGGAGCTGTTTTTT
v_call: TRBV24-1
clone_size: NA
j_call: TRBJ2-2
d_call: TRBD1

cdr3_aa: CASSTLGRELSGNTIYF
cdr3_nt: TGTGCCAGCAGCACTCTAGGTCGGGAACTCTCTGGAAACACCATATATTTT
v_call: TRBV7-9
clone_size: few
j_call: TRBJ1-3
d_call: NA

cdr3_aa: CASSPVPKLEAFF
cdr3_nt: TGTGCCAGCTCACCAGTTCCTAAACTTGAAGCTTTCTTT
v_call: TRBV18
clone_size: NA
j_call: TRBJ1-1
d_call: NA

cdr3_aa: CASSQGQPNQPQHF
cdr3_nt: TGTGCCAGCAGCCAAGGACAGCCCAATCAGCCCCAGCATTTT
v_call: TRBV3-1
clone_size: few
j_call: TRBJ1-5
d_call: NA

cdr3_aa: CASERESTDTQYF
cdr3_nt: TGTGCCAGCGAACGGGAGAGCACAGATACGCAGTATTTT
v_call: TRBV14
clone_size: NA
j_call: TRBJ2-3
d_call: NA

cdr3_aa: CASRAAGGGNEQYF
cdr3_nt: TGCGCCAGCAGGGCAGCGGGCGGGGGGAACGAGCAGTACTTC
v_call: TRBV5-1
clone_size: few
j_call: TRBJ2-7
d_call: TRBD2

cdr3_aa: CASSQAGGQGGTEAFF
cdr3_nt: TGTGCCAGCAGCCAAGCCGGGGGGCAAGGAGGAACTGAAGCTTTCTTT
v_call: TRBV7-3
clone_size: few
j_call: TRBJ1-1
d_call: NA

cdr3_aa: CSARDWSGHGYTF
cdr3_nt: TGCAGTGCTAGAGATTGGTCCGGGCATGGCTACACCTTC
v_call: TRBV20-1
clone_size: NA
j_call: TRBJ1-2
d_call: NA

cdr3_aa: CASSGGDLYNSPLHF
cdr3_nt: TGCGCCAGCAGCGGGGGGGACTTGTATAATTCACCCCTCCACTTT
v_call: TRBV5-1
clone_size: once
j_call: TRBJ1-6
d_call: NA

cdr3_aa: CASSIPAGGSYNEQFF
cdr3_nt: TGTGCCAGTAGTATCCCCGCGGGCGGCTCCTACAATGAGCAGTTCTTC
v_call: TRBV19
clone_size: NA
j_call: TRBJ2-1
d_call: NA

cdr3_aa: CASSQDGRLLPETQYF
cdr3_nt: TGTGCCAGTAGTCAAGACGGGCGGCTTCTACCGGAGACCCAGTACTTC
v_call: TRBV19
clone_size: NA
j_call: TRBJ2-5
d_call: NA

cdr3_aa: CASSRRGSEEKLFF
cdr3_nt: TGTGCCAGCAGCCGCCGGGGCAGTGAGGAAAAACTGTTTTTT
v_call: TRBV7-9
clone_size: NA
j_call: TRBJ1-4
d_call: NA

cdr3_aa: CSVGGGEYGYTF
cdr3_nt: TGCAGCGTTGGAGGGGGCGAGTATGGCTACACCTTC
v_call: TRBV29-1
clone_size: few
j_call: TRBJ1-2
d_call: TRBD1

cdr3_aa: CASSLVFTRSGNTIYF
cdr3_nt: TGTGCCAGCAGCTTAGTCTTCACTCGCTCTGGAAACACCATATATTTT
v_call: TRBV7-2
clone_size: NA
j_call: TRBJ1-3
d_call: NA

cdr3_aa: CASRRWETQYF
cdr3_nt: TGTGCCAGCAGGCGGTGGGAGACCCAGTACTTC
v_call: TRBV7-2
clone_size: NA
j_call: TRBJ2-5
d_call: NA

cdr3_aa: CASSLQQAPNETQYF
cdr3_nt: TGTGCCAGCAGCCTGCAACAGGCCCCTAACGAGACCCAGTACTTC
v_call: TRBV12-3/TRBV12-4
clone_size: NA
j_call: TRBJ2-5
d_call: NA

cdr3_aa: CASSLDLAGGEQFF
cdr3_nt: TGTGCCAGCAGCTTAGATCTAGCGGGAGGTGAGCAGTTCTTC
v_call: TRBV7-9
clone_size: few
j_call: TRBJ2-1
d_call: TRBD2

cdr3_aa: CASKLEDRSYEQYF
cdr3_nt: TGTGCCAGCAAACTTGAGGACAGATCCTACGAGCAGTACTTC
v_call: TRBV27
clone_size: NA
j_call: TRBJ2-7
d_call: NA

cdr3_aa: CASSGSGSGGEQFF
cdr3_nt: TGCGCCAGCAGCGGCTCCGGGTCCGGCGGCGAGCAGTTCTTC
v_call: TRBV5-1
clone_size: NA
j_call: TRBJ2-1
d_call: NA

cdr3_aa: CASSQDTSGGLDQYF
cdr3_nt: TGTGCCAGCAGCCAAGATACCAGCGGGGGGTTGGACCAGTACTTC
v_call: TRBV4-2
clone_size: once
j_call: TRBJ2-5
d_call: TRBD2

cdr3_aa: CASSPGAGETQYF
cdr3_nt: TGCGCCAGCAGTCCCGGGGCGGGAGAGACCCAGTACTTC
v_call: TRBV18
clone_size: many
j_call: TRBJ2-5
d_call: NA

cdr3_aa: CASSLRGQGGTEAFF
cdr3_nt: TGCGCCAGCAGCTTGCGTGGACAGGGAGGCACTGAAGCTTTCTTT
v_call: TRBV5-1
clone_size: NA
j_call: TRBJ1-1
d_call: TRBD1

cdr3_aa: CASSSGQGLSPLHF
cdr3_nt: TGTGCCAGCAGTTCGGGACAGGGACTCTCACCCCTCCACTTT
v_call: TRBV12-3/TRBV12-4
clone_size: NA
j_call: TRBJ1-6
d_call: TRBD1

cdr3_aa: CASSHQGSGMSDTQYF
cdr3_nt: TGTGCCAGCAGCCATCAGGGGAGCGGGATGTCAGATACGCAGTATTTT
v_call: TRBV3-1
clone_size: few
j_call: TRBJ2-3
d_call: NA